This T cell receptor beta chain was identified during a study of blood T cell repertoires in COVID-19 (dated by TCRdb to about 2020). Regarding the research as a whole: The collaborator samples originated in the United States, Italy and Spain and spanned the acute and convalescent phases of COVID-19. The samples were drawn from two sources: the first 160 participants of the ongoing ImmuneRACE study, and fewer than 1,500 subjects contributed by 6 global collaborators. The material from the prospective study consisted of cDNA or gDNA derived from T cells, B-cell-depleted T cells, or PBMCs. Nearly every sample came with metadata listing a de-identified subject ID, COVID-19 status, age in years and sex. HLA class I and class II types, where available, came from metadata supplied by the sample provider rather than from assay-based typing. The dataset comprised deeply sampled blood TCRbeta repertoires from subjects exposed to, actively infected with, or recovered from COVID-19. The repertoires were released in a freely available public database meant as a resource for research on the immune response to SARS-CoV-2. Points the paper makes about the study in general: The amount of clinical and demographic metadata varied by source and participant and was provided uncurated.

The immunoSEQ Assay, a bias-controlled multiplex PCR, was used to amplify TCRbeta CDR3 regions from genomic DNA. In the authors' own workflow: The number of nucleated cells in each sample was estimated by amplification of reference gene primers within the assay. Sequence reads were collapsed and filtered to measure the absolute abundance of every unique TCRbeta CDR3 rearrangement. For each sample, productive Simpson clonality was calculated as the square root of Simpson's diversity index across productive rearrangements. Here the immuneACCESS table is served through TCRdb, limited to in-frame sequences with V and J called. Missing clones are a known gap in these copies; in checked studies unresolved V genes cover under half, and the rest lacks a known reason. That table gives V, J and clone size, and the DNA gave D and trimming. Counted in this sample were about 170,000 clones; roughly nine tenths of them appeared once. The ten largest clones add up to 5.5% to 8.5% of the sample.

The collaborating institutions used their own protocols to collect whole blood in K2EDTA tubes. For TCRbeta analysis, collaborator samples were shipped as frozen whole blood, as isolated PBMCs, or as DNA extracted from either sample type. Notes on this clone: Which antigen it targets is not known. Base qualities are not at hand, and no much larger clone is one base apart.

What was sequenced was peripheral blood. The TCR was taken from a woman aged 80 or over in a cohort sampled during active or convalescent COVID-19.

DNA sequence: TGTGCCAGCAGCGTTCAGGGGGCGGGTCAGCCCCAGCATTTT. Its translation reads: CASSVQGAGQPQHF. The rearranged chain carries TRBV5-8 and TRBJ1-5, and 8 junction bases match TRBD1. The CDR3 sequence holds 14 residues, the cysteine and phenylalanine included. Kept here is only the CDR3 DNA, which spans 42 bases and is read in frame from base 1. The CDR1 and CDR2 encoded by the germline V gene are SGHTS and YDEGEE. Compared with germline, V lacks 4 bases and J lacks 6 bases; bases without a gene match: 6.